Listed below are T cell receptor beta chains from one sample, sequenced in a study of T cell responses to AZD1222 COVID-19 vaccine. The method was immunoSEQ multiplex PCR; TCRdb's version includes in-frame clones alone and lacks a portion of them. The repertoire has around 180,000 clones, almost 95% of them found once; the top ten carry 7% to 9.5%. The sample consisted of peripheral blood, taken on day 0 of AZD1222 vaccination. Receptors were obtained from an adult in good health. Both conserved end residues are part of each CDR3. The order of the fields is J gene, V gene, clone size, D gene, CDR3 protein, CDR3 DNA. The D gene is left open where the match is weak. Size tells how often a clone was seen (once, few, many) or the class of an expanded clone, and some rows leave it out.

J gene: TRBJ2-3; V gene: TRBV9; clone size: .; D gene: .; CDR3 protein: CASSRGDSTDTQYF; CDR3 DNA: TGTGCCAGCAGCAGAGGGGACTCGACAGATACGCAGTATTTT
J gene: TRBJ2-2; V gene: TRBV7-2; clone size: .; D gene: TRBD1; CDR3 protein: CASSYQTGGLNTGELFF; CDR3 DNA: TGTGCCAGCAGCTATCAGACAGGGGGCTTGAACACCGGGGAGCTGTTTTTT
J gene: TRBJ2-2; V gene: TRBV30; clone size: .; D gene: TRBD2; CDR3 protein: CAWRGEFGRPLAGELFF; CDR3 DNA: TGTGCCTGGAGAGGAGAATTCGGGAGGCCCCTCGCCGGGGAGCTGTTTTTT
J gene: TRBJ1-5; V gene: TRBV28; clone size: .; D gene: TRBD1; CDR3 protein: CASSSHRGLDNQPQHF; CDR3 DNA: TGTGCCAGCAGTTCTCACAGGGGGCTAGACAATCAGCCCCAGCATTTT
J gene: TRBJ1-2; V gene: TRBV3-1/TRBV3-2; clone size: .; D gene: TRBD1; CDR3 protein: CASSAAGTGTSGYTF; CDR3 DNA: TGTGCCAGCAGCGCCGCCGGGACAGGGACGTCTGGCTACACCTTC
J gene: TRBJ2-1; V gene: TRBV29-1; clone size: .; D gene: TRBD2; CDR3 protein: CSVVGSGSYNEQFF; CDR3 DNA: TGCAGCGTCGTGGGTAGCGGGAGTTACAATGAGCAGTTCTTC
J gene: TRBJ2-3; V gene: TRBV18; clone size: .; D gene: TRBD2; CDR3 protein: CASSPGRSGRTDTQYF; CDR3 DNA: TGTGCCAGCTCCCCAGGAAGGAGCGGGAGGACAGATACGCAGTATTTT
J gene: TRBJ1-1; V gene: TRBV9; clone size: once; D gene: .; CDR3 protein: CASSPRAVTEAFF; CDR3 DNA: TGTGCCAGCAGCCCGAGGGCGGTCACTGAAGCTTTCTTT
J gene: TRBJ1-2; V gene: TRBV28; clone size: .; D gene: TRBD1; CDR3 protein: CASSLFPGGGYGYTF; CDR3 DNA: TGTGCCAGCAGTTTATTTCCAGGGGGTGGGTATGGCTACACCTTC
J gene: TRBJ2-7; V gene: TRBV3-1/TRBV3-2; clone size: .; D gene: .; CDR3 protein: CASSQDPVTYEQYF; CDR3 DNA: TGTGCCAGCAGCCAAGATCCGGTAACCTACGAGCAGTACTTC
J gene: TRBJ2-2; V gene: TRBV5-1; clone size: .; D gene: .; CDR3 protein: CASSLAAVPGELFF; CDR3 DNA: TGCGCCAGCAGCTTGGCCGCCGTTCCCGGGGAGCTGTTTTTT
J gene: TRBJ2-1; V gene: TRBV27; clone size: .; D gene: TRBD2; CDR3 protein: CASSFSGLASYNEQFF; CDR3 DNA: TGTGCCAGCAGTTTTTCGGGACTAGCATCCTACAATGAGCAGTTCTTC
J gene: TRBJ2-5; V gene: TRBV29-1; clone size: .; D gene: TRBD1; CDR3 protein: CSGSTGEETQYF; CDR3 DNA: TGCAGCGGATCGACAGGGGAAGAGACCCAGTACTTC
J gene: TRBJ2-1; V gene: TRBV5-5; clone size: .; D gene: .; CDR3 protein: CASSSIDEQFF; CDR3 DNA: TGTGCCAGCAGCTCAATCGATGAGCAGTTCTTC
J gene: TRBJ2-1; V gene: TRBV15; clone size: .; D gene: TRBD1; CDR3 protein: CATSNDRGPYEQFF; CDR3 DNA: TGTGCCACCAGCAATGACAGGGGGCCCTATGAGCAGTTCTTC
J gene: TRBJ2-2; V gene: TRBV19; clone size: .; D gene: .; CDR3 protein: CATRGQGYTGELFF; CDR3 DNA: TGTGCCACTCGGGGGCAGGGGTACACCGGGGAGCTGTTTTTT
J gene: TRBJ1-1; V gene: TRBV7-3; clone size: .; D gene: .; CDR3 protein: CASSLTGGHTEAFF; CDR3 DNA: TGTGCCAGCAGCTTAACAGGAGGGCACACTGAAGCTTTCTTT
J gene: TRBJ2-7; V gene: TRBV10-3; clone size: .; D gene: .; CDR3 protein: CATALPATYEQYF; CDR3 DNA: TGTGCCACCGCCCTCCCCGCCACCTACGAGCAGTACTTC
J gene: TRBJ1-5; V gene: TRBV28; clone size: once; D gene: .; CDR3 protein: CASSLREPQHF; CDR3 DNA: TGTGCCAGCAGTTTAAGGGAGCCCCAGCATTTT
J gene: TRBJ2-3; V gene: TRBV24-1; clone size: .; D gene: .; CDR3 protein: CATRGAESTDTQYF; CDR3 DNA: TGTGCCACCAGGGGGGCAGAAAGCACAGATACGCAGTATTTT
J gene: TRBJ1-1; V gene: TRBV7-3; clone size: .; D gene: TRBD1; CDR3 protein: CASSRTGPNTEAFF; CDR3 DNA: TGTGCCAGCAGCAGGACAGGGCCCAACACTGAAGCTTTCTTT
J gene: TRBJ2-1; V gene: TRBV20-1; clone size: .; D gene: .; CDR3 protein: CSASPPGGRGNEQFF; CDR3 DNA: TGCAGTGCTAGTCCCCCCGGAGGCAGGGGCAATGAGCAGTTCTTC
J gene: TRBJ2-7; V gene: TRBV6-1; clone size: .; D gene: .; CDR3 protein: CASSKAPGPPYEQYF; CDR3 DNA: TGTGCCAGCAGTAAAGCCCCCGGGCCACCTTACGAGCAGTACTTC
J gene: TRBJ2-3; V gene: TRBV6-7; clone size: .; D gene: .; CDR3 protein: CASSYPGQGILAGPPDTQYF; CDR3 DNA: TGTGCCAGCAGTTACCCCGGACAGGGGATACTAGCGGGCCCCCCAGATACGCAGTATTTT
J gene: TRBJ2-7; V gene: TRBV10-3; clone size: .; D gene: .; CDR3 protein: CAINDNRDEQYF; CDR3 DNA: TGTGCCATCAACGATAACAGGGACGAGCAGTACTTC
J gene: TRBJ2-5; V gene: TRBV5-1; clone size: .; D gene: .; CDR3 protein: CASSLGRGAETQYF; CDR3 DNA: TGCGCCAGCAGCTTGGGAAGGGGTGCCGAGACCCAGTACTTC
J gene: TRBJ2-1; V gene: TRBV27; clone size: .; D gene: .; CDR3 protein: CASRPLGAASYNEQFF; CDR3 DNA: TGTGCCAGCAGACCTCTAGGCGCAGCCTCCTACAATGAGCAGTTCTTC
J gene: TRBJ2-1; V gene: TRBV7-3; clone size: .; D gene: TRBD1; CDR3 protein: CASSPQGYYNEQFF; CDR3 DNA: TGTGCCAGCAGCCCACAGGGGTACTACAATGAGCAGTTCTTC
J gene: TRBJ1-2; V gene: TRBV9; clone size: .; D gene: TRBD1; CDR3 protein: CASSPFGTGGRLGYGYTF; CDR3 DNA: TGTGCCAGCAGCCCCTTCGGGACAGGGGGTCGTCTGGGCTATGGCTACACCTTC
J gene: TRBJ2-1; V gene: TRBV28; clone size: .; D gene: .; CDR3 protein: CASSPLPGVGNEQFF; CDR3 DNA: TGTGCCAGCAGTCCCCTCCCGGGAGTGGGGAATGAGCAGTTCTTC
J gene: TRBJ1-4; V gene: TRBV20-1; clone size: .; D gene: .; CDR3 protein: CSAKAGIKLFF; CDR3 DNA: TGCAGTGCTAAGGCCGGAATAAAACTGTTTTTT
J gene: TRBJ1-2; V gene: TRBV6-1; clone size: .; D gene: .; CDR3 protein: CASSEAGRIRGYTF; CDR3 DNA: TGTGCCAGCAGTGAAGCGGGACGGATTAGGGGCTACACCTTC
J gene: TRBJ2-1; V gene: TRBV7-3; clone size: .; D gene: .; CDR3 protein: CASSFGPSNYEQFF; CDR3 DNA: TGTGCCAGCAGCTTCGGACCTAGTAACTATGAGCAGTTCTTC
J gene: TRBJ1-2; V gene: TRBV12-5; clone size: .; D gene: TRBD1; CDR3 protein: CASGLQGQGNGYTF; CDR3 DNA: TGTGCTAGTGGTCTACAGGGACAGGGGAATGGCTACACCTTC
J gene: TRBJ2-7; V gene: TRBV12-3/TRBV12-4; clone size: .; D gene: TRBD1; CDR3 protein: CASGRQGAYEQYF; CDR3 DNA: TGTGCCAGCGGGAGACAGGGGGCCTACGAGCAGTACTTC